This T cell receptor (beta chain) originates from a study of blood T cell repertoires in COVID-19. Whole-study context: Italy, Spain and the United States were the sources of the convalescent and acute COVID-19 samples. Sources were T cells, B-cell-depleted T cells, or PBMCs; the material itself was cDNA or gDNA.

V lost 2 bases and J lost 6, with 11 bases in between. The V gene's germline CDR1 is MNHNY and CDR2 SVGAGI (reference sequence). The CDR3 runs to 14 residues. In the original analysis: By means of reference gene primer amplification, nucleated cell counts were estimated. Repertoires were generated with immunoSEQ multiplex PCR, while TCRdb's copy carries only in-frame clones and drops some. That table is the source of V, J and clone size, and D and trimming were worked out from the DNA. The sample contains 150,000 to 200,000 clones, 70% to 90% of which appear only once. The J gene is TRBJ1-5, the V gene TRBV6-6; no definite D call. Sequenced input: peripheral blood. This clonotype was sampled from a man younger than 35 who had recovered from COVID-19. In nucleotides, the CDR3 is TGTGCCAGCAGTTACGTGGAGAACACTCAGCCCCAGCATTTT. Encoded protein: CASSYVENTQPQHF.